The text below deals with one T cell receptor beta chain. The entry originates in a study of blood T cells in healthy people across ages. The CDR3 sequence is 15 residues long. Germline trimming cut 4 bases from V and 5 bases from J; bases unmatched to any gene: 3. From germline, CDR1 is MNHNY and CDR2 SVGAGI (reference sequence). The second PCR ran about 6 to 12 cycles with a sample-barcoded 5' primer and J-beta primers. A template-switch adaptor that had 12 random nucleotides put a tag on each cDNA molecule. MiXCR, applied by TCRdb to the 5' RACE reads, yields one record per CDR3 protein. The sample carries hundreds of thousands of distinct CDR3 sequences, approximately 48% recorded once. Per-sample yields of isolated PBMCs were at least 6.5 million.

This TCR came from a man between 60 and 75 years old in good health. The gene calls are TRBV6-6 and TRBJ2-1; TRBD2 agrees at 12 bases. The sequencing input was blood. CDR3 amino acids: CASSSRLAGDNEQFF. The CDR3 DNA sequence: TGTGCCAGCAGTTCCCGACTAGCGGGGGACAATGAGCAGTTCTTC.